This T cell receptor (beta chain) was recovered during a study of blood T cell repertoires in COVID-19. Looking at the study overall: The study drew acute and convalescent COVID-19 samples from the United States, Italy and Spain. The analysed material was cDNA or gDNA that came from T cells, B-cell-depleted T cells, or PBMCs.

Per the germline V gene, CDR1 is SGHRS and CDR2 is YFSETQ. Trimming removed 4 bases from V and 5 bases from J; junction bases left unmatched: 9. The CDR3 sequence is 16 residues long. Authors' data handling: Amplification with reference gene primers provided the estimates of nucleated cell counts. Profiled with immunoSEQ multiplex PCR; TCRdb holds only in-frame clones, not every one. V and J calls plus clone size are reproduced from that table; the DNA served to infer D and trimming. The sample yields 80,000 to 90,000 clones, less than 90% seen once. The sequencing input was peripheral blood. The V call is TRBV5-1, the J call TRBJ2-5, with 12 bases fitting TRBD2. This clonotype was sampled from an elderly man with active or convalescent COVID-19. CDR3 loop: CASSGTGLAGMETQYF. CDR3 sequence (DNA): TGCGCCAGCAGCGGAACCGGACTAGCGGGAATGGAGACCCAGTACTTC.